These T cell receptor beta chains were read from a single sample in a study of shared clonotypes between healthy human individuals. The repertoire was sequenced with immunoSEQ multiplex PCR; TCRdb's copy has only in-frame clones and lacks some. This sample has about 600,000 clones, with around 97% found just once. The sequencing sample was made of naive CD4+ T cells sorted from blood. The receptors were sampled from a woman aged 25-40 years in good health. Each CDR3 is given with its conserved first and last residue. D genes are given only for firm matches. Size is omitted from some rows. Given values are once, few, many or a class for expanded clones.

NA | TRBJ1-5 | NA | TRBV11-2 | TGTGCCAGCAGCGCAGGGACCTTCAATCAGCCCCAGCATTTT | CASSAGTFNQPQHF
NA | TRBJ1-4 | NA | TRBV19 | TGTGCCAGTAGTCCGGAGGGCCTGGATGAAAAACTGTTTTTT | CASSPEGLDEKLFF
NA | TRBJ2-1 | NA | TRBV28 | TGTGCCAGCAGCCTAAGACTAAATGAGCAGTTCTTC | CASSLRLNEQFF
TRBD2 | TRBJ2-1 | NA | TRBV4-1 | TGCGCCAGCAGACTAGCGGGTTTACCTTACAATGAGCAGTTCTTC | CASRLAGLPYNEQFF
NA | TRBJ1-1 | NA | TRBV6-6 | TGTGCCAGCAGCCCGACCCCCAGGGGACATGAAGCTTTCTTT | CASSPTPRGHEAFF
TRBD1 | TRBJ2-7 | NA | TRBV28 | TGTGCCAGCAGTACAGGGGGCGGGAGCCCCTACGAGCAGTACTTC | CASSTGGGSPYEQYF
NA | TRBJ1-6 | NA | TRBV28 | TGTGCCAGCAGTTTGGTACAGGACAATTCACCCCTCCACTTT | CASSLVQDNSPLHF
TRBD1 | TRBJ1-1 | once | TRBV9 | TGTGCCAGCAGCGTAGAGGGGGCGCAGAACACTGAAGCTTTCTTT | CASSVEGAQNTEAFF
NA | TRBJ1-4 | NA | TRBV5-6 | TGTGCCAGCAGCTTGTACGGGGGCGCGACGGCTAATGAAAAACTGTTTTTT | CASSLYGGATANEKLFF
TRBD2 | TRBJ2-3 | NA | TRBV7-2 | TGTGCCAGCAGCTTAGTAGGTCTAGCGGGAGAATCCCACACAGATACGCAGTATTTT | CASSLVGLAGESHTDTQYF
NA | TRBJ1-1 | NA | TRBV9 | TGTGCCAGCAGCCCGCCACTCCGGTCGGCATCTGAAGCTTTCTTT | CASSPPLRSASEAFF
TRBD1 | TRBJ1-2 | NA | TRBV28 | TGTGCCAGCAGCTACGGGACAGCCTATGGCTACACCTTC | CASSYGTAYGYTF
NA | TRBJ1-5 | NA | TRBV10-3 | TGTGCCATCAGGAGGGACGGCCCTAATCAGCCCCAGCATTTT | CAIRRDGPNQPQHF
NA | TRBJ1-6 | once | TRBV6-6 | TGTGCCAGCAGTTACGGCAGACAGGCTGGGACCCTCCACTTT | CASSYGRQAGTLHF
NA | TRBJ1-1 | NA | TRBV5-1 | TGCGCCAGCAGCTATGGACAGACGAACACTGAAGCTTTCTTT | CASSYGQTNTEAFF
NA | TRBJ2-3 | NA | TRBV2 | TGTGCCAGCAGTGAAGCATCGTTAAGGGGGGGCCGAGATACGCAGTATTTT | CASSEASLRGGRDTQYF
NA | TRBJ1-2 | NA | TRBV27 | TGTGCCAGCAGTTCCCGGACGGAGTCTAACTATGGCTACACCTTC | CASSSRTESNYGYTF
TRBD1 | TRBJ1-1 | once | TRBV7-8 | TGTGCCAGCAGCTTAGCGCCAACAGGGGTTGGGATGAACACTGAAGCTTTCTTT | CASSLAPTGVGMNTEAFF
NA | TRBJ2-1 | NA | TRBV6-5 | TGTGCCAGCAGTTCTCAGAGCTCCTACAATGAGCAGTTCTTC | CASSSQSSYNEQFF
NA | TRBJ2-2 | NA | TRBV18 | TGTGCCAGCAGTAGCCAGGGGAACACCGGGGAGCTGTTTTTT | CASSSQGNTGELFF
TRBD1 | TRBJ1-5 | NA | TRBV5-6 | TGTGCCAGCAGCCTGAAGATAGGGACAGATAGCAATCAGCCCCAGCATTTT | CASSLKIGTDSNQPQHF
TRBD2 | TRBJ2-7 | NA | TRBV6-1 | TGTGCCAGCCGACTAGCGGCAAACTACGAGCAGTACTTC | CASRLAANYEQYF
TRBD2 | TRBJ2-7 | once | TRBV5-1 | TGCGCCAGCAGCTTAGGAACTAGCGGGGGAACCTACGAGCAGTACTTC | CASSLGTSGGTYEQYF
TRBD1 | TRBJ2-7 | NA | TRBV5-6 | TGTGCCAGCAGCTCACCCCAGGGACAGGGCTACGAGCAGTACTTC | CASSSPQGQGYEQYF
TRBD2 | TRBJ2-3 | once | TRBV2 | TGTGCCAGCAGGGGACTAATAATGGCAGATACGCAGTATTTT | CASRGLIMADTQYF
NA | TRBJ2-1 | NA | TRBV6-5 | TGTGCCAGCAGGGCAGGGCCCGACAATGAGCAGTTCTTC | CASRAGPDNEQFF
TRBD2 | TRBJ2-1 | NA | TRBV6-6 | TGTGCCAGCAGTTACGGGGGACTAGCGGACTACAATGAGCAGTTCTTC | CASSYGGLADYNEQFF
NA | TRBJ2-1 | NA | TRBV6-4 | TGTGCCAGCAGTGACTCAGGCACAGGCAATTCCTACAATGAGCAGTTCTTC | CASSDSGTGNSYNEQFF